This TCR beta chain emerged from a study of T cells after yellow fever vaccination. Overall study findings and caveats: High-abundance clonotypes from the bulk population could contaminate FACS-sorted repertoires.

The V end was cut by 4 bases, the J end by 0 bases, with 13 bases between. The length of the CDR3 is 15 residues. Germline V gives CDR1 MNHEY, CDR2 SVGAGI. For TCR, cDNA came from 5'RACE template switching, which added a universal primer site and UMIs. TCRdb fed the 5' RACE reads into MiXCR, producing one record per CDR3 protein. The sample holds some 600,000 distinct CDR3 sequences, about 12% seen once. This clonotype has just a few counts. Antigen: not known. Sequencing was performed on PBMCs, taken on the day of the yellow fever booster vaccination. This TCR was recovered from a man aged 30 to 39 who received the YFV17D yellow fever vaccine. This chain links TRBV6-5 with TRBJ2-7; TRBD2 might be the D (5 bases). For the CDR3, the DNA is TGTGCCAGCAGTTGGGGAGAACGGAGCTCCTACGAGCAGTACTTC. This translates into CASSWGERSSYEQYF.